The 11 T cell receptor beta chains below come from one sample, sequenced in a study of cytomegalovirus exposure and HLA in healthy donors. PCR used 60 Vbeta primers and 13 Jbeta primers. TCRdb's table, derived via immunoSEQ multiplex PCR, lists solely in-frame clones and lacks some. The sample has roughly 150,000 clones, less than 85% seen once. Sequencing was performed on PBMCs. These receptors were taken from a boy younger than 10 in good health and CMV-seronegative.

The chain employs TRBV6-5 and TRBJ2-5; the match to TRBD1 covers 8 bases. The germline V gene encodes CDR1 MNHEY and CDR2 SVGAGI. Trimming at V came to 6 bases and at J to 5 bases, leaving 8 bases not matched to a gene. The CDR3 is made up of 14 amino acids. Written as DNA, the CDR3 is TGTGCCAGCAGACCCCAGGGGGCCCGGGAGACCCAGTACTTC. Its protein is CASRPQGARETQYF.

The CDR3 region has the DNA TGTGCCAGCAGAGAGAATTTTTGGGGAGGCGAGACCCAGTACTTC. Protein product: CASRENFWGGETQYF. The chain recombines TRBV28 with TRBJ2-5; possibly TRBD2 for D (6 bases). Between the trimmed V and J ends, which lost 6 bases and 5 bases, there was a span of 19 bases. This CDR3 region has 15 residues. Germline CDR1 and CDR2: MDHEN and SYDVKM.

This chain uses TRBV7-6 with TRBJ2-2; 11 bases are a match to TRBD2. The CDR3 extends over 15 amino acids. V trimming: 5 bases; J trimming: 4 bases; junction bases outside the gene matches: 3. Looked up from germline, CDR1 is SGHVS and CDR2 is FNYEAQ. The CDR3 bases are TGTGCCAGCAGCACTCTAGCGGGAGGCACCGGGGAGCTGTTTTTT. This gives the protein CASSTLAGGTGELFF.

The CDR3 reads CSVGIRGASAKNIQYF. DNA of the CDR3: TGCAGCGTCGGAATTCGCGGGGCATCGGCCAAAAACATTCAGTACTTC. The chain links TRBV29-1 to TRBJ2-4, with D perhaps matching TRBD2 (6 bases). The CDR3 sequence is 16 residues long. Looked up from germline, CDR1 is SQVTM and CDR2 is ANQGSEA. Between the trimmed V and J ends, which lost 6 bases and 1 base, there was a span of 19 bases.

The V gene is TRBV2, the J gene TRBJ1-1; tentative D call: TRBD1 (5 bases). This CDR3 comprises 14 residues. Germline CDR1 and CDR2: SNHLY and FYNNEI. Deletions cut 7 bases from V and 4 bases from J, with 16 bases between. CDR3 DNA: TGTGCCAGCACCCCCCTAAAAGGGGTCACTGAAGCTTTCTTT. The encoded protein is CASTPLKGVTEAFF.

A single count supports this clone. V gene TRBV5-8 combines with J gene TRBJ2-1; TRBD2 is a possible D gene (6 bases). The CDR3 has 13 residues. Germline V gene sequence: CDR1 SGHTS, CDR2 YDEGEE. V lost 7 bases to trimming and J lost 6 bases, with 14 bases between them. DNA of the CDR3: TGTGCCAGCCGACGTCGGGAGAGCAATGAGCAGTTCTTC. Residues: CASRRRESNEQFF.

The V and J genes are TRBV6-5 and TRBJ2-1; tentative D call: TRBD2 (6 bases). Looked up from germline, CDR1 is MNHEY and CDR2 is SVGAGI. The length of the CDR3 is 15 residues. V lost 2 bases to trimming and J lost 10 bases, with 18 bases between them. CDR3 nucleotide sequence: TGTGCCAGCAGTTACCCCGGGACTGCCTCCGGGGAGCAGTTCTTC. Protein sequence: CASSYPGTASGEQFF.

The rearrangement uses TRBV6-1 and TRBJ1-4; D is ambiguous. CDR1 is MNHNS and CDR2 is SASEGT in the germline V gene. CDR3 length equals 12 residues. Trimming shortened V by 1 base and J by 7 bases, and 4 bases separated the two germline ends. Here the CDR3 reads CASSEGSEKLFF. The DNA of the CDR3 is TGTGCCAGCAGTGAAGGGAGTGAAAAACTGTTTTTT.

The gene calls are TRBV6-1 and TRBJ1-5, with 7 bases identical to TRBD1. CDR1 is MNHNS, CDR2 SASEGT, per germline. The CDR3 has 15 amino acids. V lost 5 bases to trimming and J lost 0 bases; unmatched junction nucleotides: 4. The CDR3 DNA is TGTGCCAGCAGTCGGGACAGATTTAGCAATCAGCCCCAGCATTTT. As protein: CASSRDRFSNQPQHF.

This clone has a handful of counts. This sequence joins TRBV27 and TRBJ1-6; tentatively, D is TRBD1 (6 bases). The CDR3 consists of 14 residues. The V end was cut by 4 bases, the J end by 5 bases, with 9 bases between. Germline V gene data show CDR1 as MNHEY and CDR2 as SMNVEV (reference sequence). CDR3 loop: CASSWTADNSPLHF. CDR3 nucleotide sequence: TGTGCCAGCAGTTGGACAGCCGATAATTCACCCCTCCACTTT.

In the case of this clone: In the same sample, other DNA sequences code for this CDR3. J is TRBJ2-7 and V is TRBV28, with D possibly being TRBD1 (7 bases). The ends were cut back, 2 bases at V and 4 bases at J, with 12 bases in the middle. Germline V gene data show CDR1 as MDHEN and CDR2 as SYDVKM. The CDR3 spans 14 residues. The CDR3 DNA is TGTGCCAGCAGTTTAGGGCAGGGGGGTTACGAGCAGTACTTC. As protein: CASSLGQGGYEQYF.